This T cell receptor (beta chain) originates from a study of shared clonotypes between healthy human individuals. The germline V and J ends were trimmed by 0 bases and 0 bases, with 17 bases remaining between them. Germline assignment: CDR1 LGHNA and CDR2 YSLEER. The CDR3 length is 18 residues. Each subset's genomic DNA was shared equally among a number of immunoSEQ plates. TCRdb's copy holds only in-frame clones and misses some; the assay was immunoSEQ multiplex PCR. The sample lists around 1.4 million clones, 98% to 99% occurring once. The chain employs TRBV4-3 and TRBJ1-1, with D possibly matching TRBD1 (6 bases). The specimen was naive CD4+ T cells sorted from blood. Sample subset: CD45RA+ positively selected. The clonotype originates from a man aged 25 to 45 in good health. CDR3 bases: TGCGCCAGCAGCCAAGATTCGCGGGGACACCGCATGAACACTGAAGCTTTCTTT. Translating gives CASSQDSRGHRMNTEAFF.